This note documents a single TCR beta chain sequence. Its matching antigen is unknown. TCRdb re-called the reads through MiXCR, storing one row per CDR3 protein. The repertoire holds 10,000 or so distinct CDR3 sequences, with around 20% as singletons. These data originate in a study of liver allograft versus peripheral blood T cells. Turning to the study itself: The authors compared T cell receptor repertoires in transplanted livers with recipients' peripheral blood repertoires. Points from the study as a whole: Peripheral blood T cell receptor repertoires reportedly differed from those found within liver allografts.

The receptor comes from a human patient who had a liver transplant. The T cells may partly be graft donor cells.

The CDR3 sequence is CASSLDAGSSYNEQFF. CDR3 in DNA: TGTGCCAGCAGCTTGGATGCGGGAAGCTCCTACAATGAGCAGTTCTTC. This chain joins TRBV5-4 and TRBJ2-1; TRBD2 is a possible D gene (6 bases). V dropped 0 bases and J dropped 0 bases, with 10 bases sitting between them. The CDR3 sequence is 16 residues long. The germline V gene has CDR1 SGHNT and CDR2 YYREEE (reference sequence).